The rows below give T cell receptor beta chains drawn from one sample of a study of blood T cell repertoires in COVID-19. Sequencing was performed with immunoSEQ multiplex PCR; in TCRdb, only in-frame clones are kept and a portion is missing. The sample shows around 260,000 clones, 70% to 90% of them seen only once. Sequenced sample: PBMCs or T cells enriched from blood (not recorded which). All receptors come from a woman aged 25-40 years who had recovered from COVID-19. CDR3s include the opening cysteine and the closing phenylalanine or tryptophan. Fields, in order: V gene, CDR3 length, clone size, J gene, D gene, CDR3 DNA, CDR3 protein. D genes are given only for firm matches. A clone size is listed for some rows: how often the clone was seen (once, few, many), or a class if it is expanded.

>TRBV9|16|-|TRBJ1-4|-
TGTGCCAGCAGCGTAGAAGGCGACCTACTAGGGGAAAAACTGTTTTTT
CASSVEGDLLGEKLFF
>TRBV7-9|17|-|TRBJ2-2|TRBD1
TGTGCCAGCAGCTCGCCGGGACAGGGGGCGAGAACCGGGGAGCTGTTTTTT
CASSSPGQGARTGELFF
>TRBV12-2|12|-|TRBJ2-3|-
TGTGCAAGTCGCCCGTCCACAGATACGCAGTATTTT
CASRPSTDTQYF
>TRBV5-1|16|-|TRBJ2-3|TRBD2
TGCGCCAGCAGCCAGGGACTAGCCCAAGGCACAGATACGCAGTATTTT
CASSQGLAQGTDTQYF
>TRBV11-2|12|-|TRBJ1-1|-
TGTGCCAGCAGCTTTCATCAAACTGAAGCTTTCTTT
CASSFHQTEAFF
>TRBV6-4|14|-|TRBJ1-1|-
TGTGCCAGCAGTCCGGGACTAGGGTGGGCTGAAGCTTTCTTT
CASSPGLGWAEAFF
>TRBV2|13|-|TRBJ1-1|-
TGTGCCAGCAGCAGAGGGCAGGCCACTGAAGCTTTCTTT
CASSRGQATEAFF
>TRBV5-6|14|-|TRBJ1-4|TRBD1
TGTGCCAGCAGCTTAGACAGGGGGCGGGAAAAACTGTTTTTT
CASSLDRGREKLFF
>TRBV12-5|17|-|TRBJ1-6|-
TGTGCTAGTGGTTTGCCTACAGGACTAGCGAAGAATTCACCCCTCCACTTT
CASGLPTGLAKNSPLHF
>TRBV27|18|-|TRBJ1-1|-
TGTGCCAGCAGTTTCGCCCCCTTGGAGGTTAGGACCAACACTGAAGCTTTCTTT
CASSFAPLEVRTNTEAFF
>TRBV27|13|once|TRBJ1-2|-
TGTGCCAGCAGTTTACGGGGGATCTATGGCTACACCTTC
CASSLRGIYGYTF
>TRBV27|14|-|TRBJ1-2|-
TGTGCCAGCAGTACCAACGGGGATAACTATGGCTACACCTTC
CASSTNGDNYGYTF
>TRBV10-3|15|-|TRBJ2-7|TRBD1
TGTGCCATCAGCTCACCGGGACAGGGAGTTGACGAGCAGTACTTC
CAISSPGQGVDEQYF
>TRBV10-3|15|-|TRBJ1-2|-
TGTGCCATCAGTGAGTCCTTGGGCAGGAACTATGGCTACACCTTC
CAISESLGRNYGYTF
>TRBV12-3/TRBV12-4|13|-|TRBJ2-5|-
TGTGCCAGTGGGGCCGCGGGGCAAGAGACCCAGTACTTC
CASGAAGQETQYF
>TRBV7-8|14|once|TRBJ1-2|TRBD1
TGTGCCAGCAGCCGAGGACAGGAAGGGAGTGGCTACACCTTC
CASSRGQEGSGYTF
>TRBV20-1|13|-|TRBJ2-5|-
TGCAGTGCTAGTAGGACAGCACAAGAGACCCAGTACTTC
CSASRTAQETQYF
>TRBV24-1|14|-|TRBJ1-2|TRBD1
TGTGCCACCAGTGATACCCGGACAGGGGGAGGCTACACCTTC
CATSDTRTGGGYTF
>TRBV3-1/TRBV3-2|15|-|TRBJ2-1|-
TGTGCCAGCAGCCACAGGGTCCTGGGGCACAATGAGCAGTTCTTC
CASSHRVLGHNEQFF
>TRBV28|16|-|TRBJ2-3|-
TGTGCCAGCAGTACCATATGGACAGAAAGCACAGATACGCAGTATTTT
CASSTIWTESTDTQYF
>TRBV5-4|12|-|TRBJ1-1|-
TGTGCCAGCAGTGAAGACAGAGATGAAGCTTTCTTT
CASSEDRDEAFF
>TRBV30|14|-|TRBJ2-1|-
TGTGCCTGGAGTCCGAATCCAGGGTACAATGAGCAGTTCTTC
CAWSPNPGYNEQFF
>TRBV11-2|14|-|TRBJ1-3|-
TGTGCCAGCAGCCGCGGGGCCTCTGGAAACACCATATATTTT
CASSRGASGNTIYF
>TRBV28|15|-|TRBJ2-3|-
TGTGCCAGCAGTGAAACAGGGTCCGCGACAGATACGCAGTATTTT
CASSETGSATDTQYF
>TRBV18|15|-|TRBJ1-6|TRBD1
TGTGCCAGCTCACGAGGACAGGGGGCTGATTCACCCCTCCACTTT
CASSRGQGADSPLHF
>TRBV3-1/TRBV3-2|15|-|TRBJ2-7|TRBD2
TGTGCCAGCAGCCCATCTAGCGGGGGCCCCTACGAGCAGTACTTC
CASSPSSGGPYEQYF
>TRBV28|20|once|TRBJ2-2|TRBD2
TGTGCCAGCAGCTCGCCGCGAAGGACTAGCGGGGGGGCGGGCACCGGGGAGCTGTTTTTT
CASSSPRRTSGGAGTGELFF
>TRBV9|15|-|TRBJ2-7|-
TGTGCCAGCAGCCCGGGGGTGGACCAGACCTACGAGCAGTACTTC
CASSPGVDQTYEQYF
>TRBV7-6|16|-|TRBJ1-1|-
TGTGCCAGCAGCCTTAGGAAGGGGCATCAGAACACTGAAGCTTTCTTT
CASSLRKGHQNTEAFF
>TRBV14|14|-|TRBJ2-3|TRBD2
TGTGCCAGCAGCCGCGAGCGGGAAGCAGATACGCAGTATTTT
CASSREREADTQYF
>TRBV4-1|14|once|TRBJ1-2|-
TGCGCCAGCAGACCATACGGCGGGGACTATGGCTACACCTTC
CASRPYGGDYGYTF
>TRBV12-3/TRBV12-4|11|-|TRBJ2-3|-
TGTGCCAGCTTGCGGGCAGATACGCAGTATTTT
CASLRADTQYF
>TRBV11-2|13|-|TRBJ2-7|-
TGTGCCAGCAGCTTAGAATCTCTCTACGAGCAGTACTTC
CASSLESLYEQYF
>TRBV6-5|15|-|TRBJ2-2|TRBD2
TGTGCCAGCAGGAAAGCGGGGGGGCTAACCGGGGAGCTGTTTTTT
CASRKAGGLTGELFF
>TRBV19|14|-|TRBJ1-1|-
TGTGCCAGTAGTAAACAAAGGGGCGCGGGAGAAGCTTTCTTT
CASSKQRGAGEAFF
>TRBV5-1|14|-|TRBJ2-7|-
TGCGCCAGCAGCTTGCGCGTCAATTCCTACGAGCAGTACTTC
CASSLRVNSYEQYF
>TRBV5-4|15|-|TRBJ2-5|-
TGTGCCAGCAGTCCAGGGGCTATCTTCCAAGAGACCCAGTACTTC
CASSPGAIFQETQYF
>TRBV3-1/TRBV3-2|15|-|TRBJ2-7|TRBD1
TGTGCCAGCCGAAAACAAGGACAGGGGGGATACGAGCAGTACTTC
CASRKQGQGGYEQYF
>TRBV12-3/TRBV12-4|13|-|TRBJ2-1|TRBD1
TGTGCCAGCAGTTGGACAGGGGGAAATGAGCAGTTCTTC
CASSWTGGNEQFF
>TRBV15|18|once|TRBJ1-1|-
TGTGCCACCAGCTCGACAGCCTTCTCCGGTTACATGAACACTGAAGCTTTCTTT
CATSSTAFSGYMNTEAFF
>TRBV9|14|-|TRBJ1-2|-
TGTGCCAGCAGCCAACAGGGAGGGGACTATGGCTACACCTTC
CASSQQGGDYGYTF
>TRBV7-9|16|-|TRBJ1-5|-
TGTGCCAGCAGCTTAGCGGCGGGGGTGAGGAATCAGCCCCAGCATTTT
CASSLAAGVRNQPQHF
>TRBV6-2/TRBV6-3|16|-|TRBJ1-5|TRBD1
TGTGCCAGCAGCAGGGACAGGCCCCCGCAGTATCAGCCCCAGCATTTT
CASSRDRPPQYQPQHF
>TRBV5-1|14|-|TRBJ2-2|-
TGCGCCAGCAGCTTGCAACAGGCCACCGGGGAGCTGTTTTTT
CASSLQQATGELFF
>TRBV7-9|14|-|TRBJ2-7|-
TGTGCCAGCAGGCCCGGGACACACCTCTACGAGCAGTACTTC
CASRPGTHLYEQYF
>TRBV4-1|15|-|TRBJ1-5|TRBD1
TGCGCCAGCAGCCAAGAGAGGACAGGGAGACAGCCCCAGCATTTT
CASSQERTGRQPQHF
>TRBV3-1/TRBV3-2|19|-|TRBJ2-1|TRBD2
TGTGCCAGCAGCCAAGGGACTAGCGGGAGATTTGGTTCCTACAATGAGCAGTTCTTC
CASSQGTSGRFGSYNEQFF
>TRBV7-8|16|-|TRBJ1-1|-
TGTGCCAGCAGCTTGATGCAAATGTCAGGGCACACTGAAGCTTTCTTT
CASSLMQMSGHTEAFF
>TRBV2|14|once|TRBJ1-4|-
TGTGCCAGCAGTGATACCGGGGGGATTGAAAAACTGTTTTTT
CASSDTGGIEKLFF
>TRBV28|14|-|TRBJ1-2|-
TGTGCCAGCAGTCAATCATCTGTAGTCATTGGCTACACCTTC
CASSQSSVVIGYTF
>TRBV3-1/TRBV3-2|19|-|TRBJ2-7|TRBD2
TGTGCCAGCAGCCAAGAAGGCCTTCCAGCGGGGGGGCAGGGATACGAGCAGTACTTC
CASSQEGLPAGGQGYEQYF
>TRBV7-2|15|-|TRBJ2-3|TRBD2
TGTGCCAGCAGCATGAGCGGGAGGGCCGGAGATACGCAGTATTTT
CASSMSGRAGDTQYF
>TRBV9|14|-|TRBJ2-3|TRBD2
TGTGCCAGCAGCGAGACGGGAGGTACAGATACGCAGTATTTT
CASSETGGTDTQYF